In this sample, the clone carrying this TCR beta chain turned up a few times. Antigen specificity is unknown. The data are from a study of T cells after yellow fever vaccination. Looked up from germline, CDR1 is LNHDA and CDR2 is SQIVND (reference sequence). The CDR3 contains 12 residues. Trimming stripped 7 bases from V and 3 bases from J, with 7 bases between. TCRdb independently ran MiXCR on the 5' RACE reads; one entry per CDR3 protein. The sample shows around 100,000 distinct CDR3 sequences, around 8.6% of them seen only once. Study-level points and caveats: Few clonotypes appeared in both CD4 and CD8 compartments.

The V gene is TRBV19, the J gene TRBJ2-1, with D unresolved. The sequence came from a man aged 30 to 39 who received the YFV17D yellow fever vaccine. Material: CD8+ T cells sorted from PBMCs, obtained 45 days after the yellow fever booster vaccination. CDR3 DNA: TGTGCCAGTACCCCGGGCTACAATGAGCAGTTCTTC. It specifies CASTPGYNEQFF.